Below are 14 T cell receptor beta chains sequenced from a single sample in a study of T-cell reconstitution after alpha-beta-depleted transplantation in children. The TCRbeta library was prepared with unique molecular identifiers. TCRdb independently ran MiXCR on the PCR reads; one entry per CDR3 protein. The table shows more than 500,000 distinct CDR3 sequences, with about an eighth occurring only once. Source: PBMCs, mostly from graft donor cells, taken 180 days after TCRalphabeta/CD19-depleted stem cell transplant. Every receptor here comes from a female patient aged 2 to 10 who had a stem cell transplant for aplastic anemia, so the T cells may come from the graft donor.

A remark on this clonotype: One base away lies a much larger clone, so this may be a sequencing read error. The rearrangement joins TRBV28 to TRBJ2-7; no clear D gene. The germline CDR1 and CDR2 sequences are MDHEN and SYDVKM. This CDR3 comprises 12 residues. Trimming took 5 bases from V and 0 from J, leaving 5 bases between them. CDR3 in amino acids: CASSPYSYEQYF. CDR3 DNA: TGTGCCAGCAGTCCCTACTCCTACGAGCAGTACTTC.

There are many counts of this clonotype. The chain couples TRBV27 to TRBJ2-1, with 7 bases identical to TRBD2. The V gene end was trimmed by 1 base and the J gene end by 0 bases; junction bases not matched to a gene: 3. The germline V gene encodes CDR1 MNHEY and CDR2 SMNVEV (reference sequence). The CDR3 length is 16 residues. CDR3 loop: CASSLFGGSSYNEQFF. The CDR3 bases are TGTGCCAGCAGTTTATTCGGCGGGAGCTCCTACAATGAGCAGTTCTTC.

This chain links TRBV12-3 or TRBV12-4 with TRBJ2-3; no firm D call. The ends were cut back, 8 bases at V and 0 bases at J, with 12 bases in the middle. The CDR3 is 14 residues long. The CDR3: CASGSRTSTDTQYF. CDR3 nucleotide sequence: TGTGCCAGCGGCAGCAGAACTAGCACAGATACGCAGTATTTT.

This clonotype has a handful of counts. The V call is TRBV20-1, the J call TRBJ1-2; the match to TRBD1 covers 9 bases. Germline V gives CDR1 DFQATT, CDR2 SNEGSKA (reference sequence). The CDR3 covers 14 residues. V gave up 6 bases and J gave up 4 bases; unmatched junction bases: 9. CDR3 nucleotide sequence: TGCAGTGCCAGTGGACAGGGGCTTCCCTATGGCTACACCTTC. It encodes CSASGQGLPYGYTF.

This clonotype was seen a handful of times. The V and J genes are TRBV11-2 and TRBJ2-1; a possible D gene is TRBD2 (6 bases). The ends were cut back, 3 bases at V and 4 bases at J, with 13 bases in the middle. Germline assignment: CDR1 SGHAT and CDR2 FQNNGV. The CDR3 is made up of 15 amino acids. The CDR3 here is CASSFSGKRYNEQFF. The CDR3 DNA reads as TGTGCCAGCAGCTTTAGCGGCAAAAGATACAATGAGCAGTTCTTC.

This clonotype has more than one count but fewer than ten. The chain uses TRBV20-1 and TRBJ2-7; 7 bases line up with TRBD2. After removal of 0 bases from V and 2 bases from J, the junction contained 4 bases not matched to a gene. The CDR3 sequence is 14 residues long. In germline, CDR1 is DFQATT, CDR2 SNEGSKA (reference sequence). CDR3 coding DNA: TGCAGTGCTAGAGACAGCGGGAAGCCCTACGAGCAGTACGTC. Translating gives CSARDSGKPYEQYV.

J is TRBJ2-7 and V is TRBV10-1; no clear D. CDR1 is WNHNN and CDR2 is SYGVQD in the germline V gene (reference sequence). The V gene lost 4 bases and the J gene lost 0 bases, with 10 bases spanning the gap. This CDR3 region has 14 residues. The CDR3 reads CASSGTESSYEQYV. The CDR3 bases are TGCGCCAGCAGTGGGACGGAGAGCTCCTACGAGCAGTACGTC.

As concerns this clonotype: Mismatch with germline at one junction end may stem from a read error. This chain joins TRBV18 and TRBJ2-3, with 7 bases aligning to TRBD1. The germline gives CDR1 KGHSH, CDR2 LQKENI. The CDR3 is 14 amino acids. DNA for the CDR3: TGTGCCAGCCCACCAATGCACAGGGGAGATACGCAGTATTTT. Translated, it gives CASPPMHRGDTQYF.

This clonotype was counted a few times. This chain uses TRBV5-1 with TRBJ2-1; TRBD1 aligns across 9 bases. The CDR3 length is 16 residues. Germline-derived CDR1 and CDR2 are SGHRS and YFSETQ. Trimming took 2 bases from V and 4 from J; bases not matched to a gene: 7. The chain's CDR3 is CASSLGGTGLYNEQFF. The CDR3 bases are TGCGCCAGCAGCTTAGGCGGGACAGGGCTTTACAATGAGCAGTTCTTC.

This clonotype has more than one count but fewer than ten. CDR3 coding DNA: TGTGCCAGCAGCTTGGGGCTAGCGGGGTACCGGGATACGCAGTATTTT. Translation gives CASSLGLAGYRDTQYF. The chain couples TRBV5-5 to TRBJ2-3; 9 positions agree with TRBD2. CDR3 size: 16 residues. V shed 0 bases and J 6 bases; nucleotides not matched to a gene: 8. CDR1 and CDR2 from the germline V gene are SGHKS and YYEKEE (reference sequence). The full variable domain, completed using reference TRBV5-5 and TRBJ2-3, is DAGVTQSPTHLIKTRGQQVTLRCSPISGHKSVSWYQQVLGQGPQFIFQYYEKEERGRGNFPDRFSARQFPNYSSELNVNALLLGDSALYLCASSLGLAGYRDTQYFGPGTRLTVL.

This clonotype was seen a handful of times. The genes are TRBV11-2 and TRBJ2-3; 9 nucleotides align to TRBD1. CDR1 and CDR2 from the germline V gene are SGHAT and FQNNGV. There are 21 residues in the CDR3. Losses at the gene ends were 2 bases for V and 1 base for J; bases not matched to a gene: 19. This chain's CDR3 is CASSLRDRDRVPSVGTDTQYF. The CDR3 DNA reads as TGTGCCAGCAGCTTACGGGACAGGGACAGGGTTCCTTCGGTTGGCACAGATACGCAGTATTTT.

The rearrangement uses TRBV29-1 and TRBJ2-2; 9 nucleotides agree with TRBD2. After removal of 7 bases from V and 5 bases from J, the junction contained 8 bases not matched to a gene. The CDR3 extends over 14 amino acids. The germline V gene has CDR1 SQVTM and CDR2 ANQGSEA. As DNA, the CDR3 is TGCAGCGGGGCGGGAGGGCCGGGGACCGGGGAGCTGTTTTTT. It translates to CSGAGGPGTGELFF.

The chain uses TRBV4-3 and TRBJ2-1, with D uncertain. V was clipped by 0 bases and J by 7 bases, with 16 bases between them. Germline CDR1 and CDR2: LGHNA and YSLEER. The CDR3 has 16 amino acids. This CDR3 is CASSQDLIFGANEQFF. DNA of the CDR3: TGCGCCAGCAGCCAAGATTTAATCTTCGGAGCGAATGAGCAGTTCTTC.

This clonotype has just a few counts. The chain couples TRBV6-1 to TRBJ2-1; 16 bases are a match to TRBD2. CDR1 and CDR2 (germline): MNHNS, SASEGT. The CDR3 is 18 amino acids. J lost 0 bases, V lost 4 bases, and 3 bases had no gene match. The CDR3 sequence: CASSGGLAGGSSYNEQFF. In nucleotides, the CDR3 is TGTGCCAGCAGTGGGGGACTAGCGGGAGGGAGCTCCTACAATGAGCAGTTCTTC.